This T cell receptor beta chain was captured by sequencing in a study of blood T cell repertoires in COVID-19. For the study at large: Samples representing acute and convalescent COVID-19 were sourced from the United States, Italy and Spain. Sample material is recorded as cDNA or gDNA derived from T cells, B-cell-depleted T cells, or PBMCs.

The ends were cut back, 5 bases at V and 0 bases at J, with 14 bases in the middle. CDR3 length: 16 residues. The V gene's germline CDR1 is SGHRS and CDR2 YFSETQ. All enrollees were about 18 to 89 years old and from fewer than 30 US areas. Participants' reported clinical history set cohort assignment. Assay: immunoSEQ multiplex PCR; the TCRdb copy retains only in-frame clones and omits some. The sample holds some 530,000 clones, approximately 91% seen once. The receptor was derived from a woman in her sixties who had recovered from COVID-19. Sequenced sample: PBMCs or T cells enriched from blood (not recorded which). The rearrangement uses TRBV5-1 and TRBJ1-4; D possibly corresponds to TRBD1 (6 bases). The CDR3 coding sequence is TGCGCCAGCAGACCCGGGGGGGCCGCAACTAATGAAAAACTGTTTTTT. The encoded protein is CASRPGGAATNEKLFF.